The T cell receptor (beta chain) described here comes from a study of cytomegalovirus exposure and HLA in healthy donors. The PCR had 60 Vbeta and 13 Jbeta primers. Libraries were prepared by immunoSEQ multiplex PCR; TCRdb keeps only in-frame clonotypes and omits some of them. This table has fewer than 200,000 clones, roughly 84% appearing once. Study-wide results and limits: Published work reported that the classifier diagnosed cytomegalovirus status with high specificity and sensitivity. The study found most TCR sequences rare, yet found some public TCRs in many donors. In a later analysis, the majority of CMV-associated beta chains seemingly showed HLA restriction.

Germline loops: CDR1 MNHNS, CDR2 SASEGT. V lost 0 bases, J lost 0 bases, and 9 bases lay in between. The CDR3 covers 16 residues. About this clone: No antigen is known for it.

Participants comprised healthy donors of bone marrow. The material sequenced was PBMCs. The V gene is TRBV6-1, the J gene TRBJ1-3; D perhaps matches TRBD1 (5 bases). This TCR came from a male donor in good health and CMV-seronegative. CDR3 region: CASSEASGGSGNTIYF. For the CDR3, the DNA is TGTGCCAGCAGTGAAGCGTCCGGGGGCTCTGGAAACACCATATATTTT.